This TCR beta chain was captured by sequencing in a study of blood T cell repertoires in COVID-19. Overall study: PBMCs, B-cell-depleted T cells, or T cells provided the cDNA or gDNA that made up the material.

Methods used by the authors: The authors estimated nucleated cell counts from reference gene primer amplification. Measured with immunoSEQ multiplex PCR; TCRdb has only the in-frame clones, and not every one. V, J and clone size were drawn from that table, and D and trimming were deduced from the DNA. Of roughly 290,000 clones listed, roughly 88% are singletons. This CDR3 is 12 amino acids long. The germline V gene has CDR1 ENHRY and CDR2 SYGVKD. V was clipped by 0 bases and J by 8 bases, with 7 bases between them. The sequence derives from a human donor with COVID-19, enrolled during active disease. The donor label of this sample is uncertain. The sequenced material came from peripheral blood. J is TRBJ1-2 and V is TRBV10-3; tentatively, D is TRBD1 (5 bases). Here the CDR3 reads CAISESRVGYTF. The CDR3 bases are TGTGCCATCAGTGAGTCCAGGGTAGGCTACACCTTC.